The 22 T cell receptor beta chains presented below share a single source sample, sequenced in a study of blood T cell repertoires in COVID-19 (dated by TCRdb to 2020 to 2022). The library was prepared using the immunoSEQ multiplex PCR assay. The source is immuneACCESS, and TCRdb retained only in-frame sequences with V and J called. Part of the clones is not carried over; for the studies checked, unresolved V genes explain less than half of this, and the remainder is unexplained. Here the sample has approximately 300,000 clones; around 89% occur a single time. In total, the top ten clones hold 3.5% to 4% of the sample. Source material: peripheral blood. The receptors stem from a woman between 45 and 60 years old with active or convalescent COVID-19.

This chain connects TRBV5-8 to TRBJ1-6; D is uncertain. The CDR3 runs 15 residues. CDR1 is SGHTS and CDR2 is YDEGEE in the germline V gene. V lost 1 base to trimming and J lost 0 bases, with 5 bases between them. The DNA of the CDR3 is TGTGCCAGCAGCTTGAGTAGCTCCTATAATTCACCCCTCCACTTT. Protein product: CASSLSSSYNSPLHF. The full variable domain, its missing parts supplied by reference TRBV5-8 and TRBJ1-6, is EAGVTQSPTHLIKTRGQQATLRCSPISGHTSVYWYQQALGLGLQFLLWYDEGEERNRGNFPPRFSGRQFPNYSSELNVNALELEDSALYLCASSLSSSYNSPLHFGNGTRLTVT.

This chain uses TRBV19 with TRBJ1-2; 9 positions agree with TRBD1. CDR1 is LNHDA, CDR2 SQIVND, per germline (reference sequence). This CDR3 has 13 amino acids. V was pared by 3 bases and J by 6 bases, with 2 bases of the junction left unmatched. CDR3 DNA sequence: TGTGCCAGTAGTATGGGACAGGGTCATGGCTACACCTTC. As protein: CASSMGQGHGYTF.

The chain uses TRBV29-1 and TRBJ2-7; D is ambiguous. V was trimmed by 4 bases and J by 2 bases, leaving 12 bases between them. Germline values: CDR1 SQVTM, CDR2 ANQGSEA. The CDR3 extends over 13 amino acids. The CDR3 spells CSVVGSPPYEQYF. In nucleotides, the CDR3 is TGCAGCGTTGTTGGCAGTCCACCCTACGAGCAGTACTTC.

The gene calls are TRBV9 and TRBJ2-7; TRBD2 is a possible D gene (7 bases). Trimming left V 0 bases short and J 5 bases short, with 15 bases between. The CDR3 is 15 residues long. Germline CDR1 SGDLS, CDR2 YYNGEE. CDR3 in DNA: TGTGCCAGCAGCGTAGGGGCGGGAGCAGGGGACGAGCAGTACTTC. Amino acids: CASSVGAGAGDEQYF.

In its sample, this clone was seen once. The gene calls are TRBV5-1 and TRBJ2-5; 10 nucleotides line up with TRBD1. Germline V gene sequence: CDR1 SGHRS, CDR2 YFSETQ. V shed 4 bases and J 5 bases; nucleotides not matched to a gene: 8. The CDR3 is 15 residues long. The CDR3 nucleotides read TGCGCCAGCAGCGTGGGACAGGGGAGAGGGGAGACCCAGTACTTC. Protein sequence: CASSVGQGRGETQYF. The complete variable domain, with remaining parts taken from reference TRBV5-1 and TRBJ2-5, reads KAGVTQTPRYLIKTRGQQVTLSCSPISGHRSVSWYQQTPGQGLQFLFEYFSETQRNKGNFPGRFSGRQFSNSRSEMNVSTLELGDSALYLCASSVGQGRGETQYFGPGTRLLVL.

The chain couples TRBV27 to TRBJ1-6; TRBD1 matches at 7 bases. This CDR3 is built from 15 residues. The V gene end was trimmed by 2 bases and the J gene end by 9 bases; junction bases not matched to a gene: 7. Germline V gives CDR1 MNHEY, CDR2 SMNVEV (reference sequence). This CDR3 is CASSLGGQMGSPLHF. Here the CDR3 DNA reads TGTGCCAGCAGTTTAGGGGGACAGATGGGTTCACCCCTCCACTTT.

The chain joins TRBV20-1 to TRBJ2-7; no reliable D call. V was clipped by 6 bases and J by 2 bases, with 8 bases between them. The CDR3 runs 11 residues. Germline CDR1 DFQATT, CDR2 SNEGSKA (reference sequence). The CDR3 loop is CSATDTYEQYF. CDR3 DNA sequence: TGCAGTGCCACAGACACCTACGAGCAGTACTTC.

This CDR3 reads CASSQVPGGPGNTIYF. The CDR3 DNA sequence: TGTGCCAGCAGCCAAGTCCCAGGAGGGCCTGGAAACACCATATATTTT. This chain connects TRBV3-1 (or the pseudogene TRBV3-2) to TRBJ1-3; unclear D gene. Trimming stripped 1 base from V and 2 bases from J, with 12 bases between. CDR1 is LGHDT, CDR2 YNNKEL, per germline (reference sequence). The CDR3 sequence is 16 residues long.

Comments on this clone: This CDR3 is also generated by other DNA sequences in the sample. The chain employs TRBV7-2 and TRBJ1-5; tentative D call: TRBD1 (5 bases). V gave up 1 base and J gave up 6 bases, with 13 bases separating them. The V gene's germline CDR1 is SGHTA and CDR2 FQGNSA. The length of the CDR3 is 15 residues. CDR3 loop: CASSLGPAGGQPQHF. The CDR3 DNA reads TGTGCCAGCAGCTTAGGACCCGCCGGGGGTCAGCCCCAGCATTTT. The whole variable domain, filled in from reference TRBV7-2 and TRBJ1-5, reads GAGVSQSPSNKVTEKGKDVELRCDPISGHTALYWYRQSLGQGLEFLIYFQGNSAPDKSGLPSDRFSAERTGGSVSTLTIQRTQQEDSAVYLCASSLGPAGGQPQHFGDGTRLSIL.

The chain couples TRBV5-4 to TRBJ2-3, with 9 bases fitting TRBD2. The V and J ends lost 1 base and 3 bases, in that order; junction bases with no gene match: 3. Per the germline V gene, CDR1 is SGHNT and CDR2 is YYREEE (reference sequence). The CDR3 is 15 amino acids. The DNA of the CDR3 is TGTGCCAGCAGCTTGAGCGGGGGGTGGACAGATACGCAGTATTTT. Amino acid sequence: CASSLSGGWTDTQYF. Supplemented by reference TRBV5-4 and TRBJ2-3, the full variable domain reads ETGVTQSPTHLIKTRGQQVTLRCSSQSGHNTVSWYQQALGQGPQFIFQYYREEENGRGNFPPRFSGLQFPNYSSELNVNALELDDSALYLCASSLSGGWTDTQYFGPGTRLTVL.

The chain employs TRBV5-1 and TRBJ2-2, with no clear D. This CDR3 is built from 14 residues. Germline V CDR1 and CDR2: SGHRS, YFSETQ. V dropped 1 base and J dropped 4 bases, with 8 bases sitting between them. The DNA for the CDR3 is TGCGCCAGCAGCTTGTTACGCGTCACCGGGGAGCTGTTTTTT. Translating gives CASSLLRVTGELFF.

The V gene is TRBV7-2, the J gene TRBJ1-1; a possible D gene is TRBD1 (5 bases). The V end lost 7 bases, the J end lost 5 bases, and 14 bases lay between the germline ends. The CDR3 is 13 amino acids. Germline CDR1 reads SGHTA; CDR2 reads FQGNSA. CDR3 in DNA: TGTGCCAGCATAGGACATTTCCAGACTGAAGCTTTCTTT. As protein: CASIGHFQTEAFF.

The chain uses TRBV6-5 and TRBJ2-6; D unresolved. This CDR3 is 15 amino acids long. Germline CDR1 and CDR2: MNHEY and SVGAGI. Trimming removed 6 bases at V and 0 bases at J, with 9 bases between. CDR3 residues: CASSLRGSGANVLTF. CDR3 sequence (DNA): TGTGCCAGCAGCCTCCGAGGCTCTGGGGCCAACGTCCTGACTTTC.

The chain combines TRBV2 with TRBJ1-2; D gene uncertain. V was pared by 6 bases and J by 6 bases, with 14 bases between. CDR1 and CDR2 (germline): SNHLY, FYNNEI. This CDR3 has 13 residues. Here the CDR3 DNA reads TGTGCCAGCAGGCCTGAGACTGTTGATGGCTACACCTTC. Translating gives CASRPETVDGYTF.

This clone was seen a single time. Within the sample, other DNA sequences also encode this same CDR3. Written as DNA, the CDR3 is TGTGCCAGCTCACCAGACACCGGGAACACTGAAGCTTTCTTT. It is translated as CASSPDTGNTEAFF. The chain links TRBV18 to TRBJ1-1; D not resolved. CDR1 is KGHSH, CDR2 LQKENI, per germline. V was shortened by 2 bases and J by 1 base, with 8 bases between the two germline ends. The CDR3 is made up of 14 amino acids. Complete variable domain (other parts from reference TRBV18 and TRBJ1-1): NAGVMQNPRHLVRRRGQEARLRCSPMKGHSHVYWYRQLPEEGLKFMVYLQKENIIDESGMPKERFSAEFPKEGPSILRIQQVVRGDSAAYFCASSPDTGNTEAFFGQGTRLTVV.

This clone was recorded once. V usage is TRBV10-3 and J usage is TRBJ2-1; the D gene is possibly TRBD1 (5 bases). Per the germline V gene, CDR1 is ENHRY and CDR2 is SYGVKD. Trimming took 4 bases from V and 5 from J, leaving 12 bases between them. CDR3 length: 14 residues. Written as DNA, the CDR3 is TGTGCCATCAGTGCCGCAGGGTCGAACAATGAGCAGTTCTTC. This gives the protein CAISAAGSNNEQFF.

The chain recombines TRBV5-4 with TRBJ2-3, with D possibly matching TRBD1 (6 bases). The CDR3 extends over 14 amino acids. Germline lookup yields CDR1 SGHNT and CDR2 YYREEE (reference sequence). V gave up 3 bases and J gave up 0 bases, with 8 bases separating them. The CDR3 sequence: CASSWTVSTDTQYF. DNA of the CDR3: TGTGCCAGCAGCTGGACAGTAAGCACAGATACGCAGTATTTT.

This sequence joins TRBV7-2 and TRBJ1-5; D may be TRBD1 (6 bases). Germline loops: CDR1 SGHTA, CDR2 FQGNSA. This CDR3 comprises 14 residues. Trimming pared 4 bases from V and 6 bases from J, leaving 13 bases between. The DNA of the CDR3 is TGTGCCAGCAGCTCACCGGGGGGCGGTCAGCCCCAGCATTTT. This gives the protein CASSSPGGGQPQHF.

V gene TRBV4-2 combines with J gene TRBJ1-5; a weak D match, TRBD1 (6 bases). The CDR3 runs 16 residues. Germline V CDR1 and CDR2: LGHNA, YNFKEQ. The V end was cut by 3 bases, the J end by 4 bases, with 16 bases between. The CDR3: CASSQLTGRENQPQHF. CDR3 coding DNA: TGTGCCAGCAGCCAGCTGACAGGTAGGGAAAATCAGCCCCAGCATTTT.

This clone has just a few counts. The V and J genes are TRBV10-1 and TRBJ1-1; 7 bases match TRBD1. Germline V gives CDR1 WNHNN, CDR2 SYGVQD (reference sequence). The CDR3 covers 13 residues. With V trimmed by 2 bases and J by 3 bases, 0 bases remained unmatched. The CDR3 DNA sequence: TGCGCCAGCAGTGAGGACAGGGACACTGAAGCTTTCTTT. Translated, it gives CASSEDRDTEAFF.

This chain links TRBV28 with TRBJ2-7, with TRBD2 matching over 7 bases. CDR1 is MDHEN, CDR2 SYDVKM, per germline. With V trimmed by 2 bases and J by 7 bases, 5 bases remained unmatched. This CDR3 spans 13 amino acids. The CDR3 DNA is TGTGCCAGCAGTTTAGCGGGAGTGTGGGAGCAGTACTTC. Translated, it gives CASSLAGVWEQYF.

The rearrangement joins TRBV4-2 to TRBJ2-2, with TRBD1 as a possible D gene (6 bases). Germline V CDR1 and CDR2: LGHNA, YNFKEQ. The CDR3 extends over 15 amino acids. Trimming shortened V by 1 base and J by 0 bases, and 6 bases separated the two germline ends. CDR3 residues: CASSQGTANTGELFF. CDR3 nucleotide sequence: TGTGCCAGCAGCCAAGGGACAGCGAACACCGGGGAGCTGTTTTTT.